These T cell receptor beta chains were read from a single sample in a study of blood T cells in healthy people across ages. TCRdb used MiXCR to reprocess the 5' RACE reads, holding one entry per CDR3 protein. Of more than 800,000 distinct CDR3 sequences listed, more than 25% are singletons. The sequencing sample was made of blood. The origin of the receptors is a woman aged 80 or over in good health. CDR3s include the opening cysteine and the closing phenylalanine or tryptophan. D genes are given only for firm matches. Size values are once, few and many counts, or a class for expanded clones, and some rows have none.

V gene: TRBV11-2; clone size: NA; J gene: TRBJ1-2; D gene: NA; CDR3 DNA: TGTGCCAGCAGGCAGGGACCGGTTTTTGGCTACACCTTC; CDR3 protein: CASRQGPVFGYTF
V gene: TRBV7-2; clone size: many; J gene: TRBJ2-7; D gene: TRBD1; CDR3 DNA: TGTGCCAGCAGCAAACCCGGGACAGCCTACTACGAGCAGTACTTC; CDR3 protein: CASSKPGTAYYEQYF
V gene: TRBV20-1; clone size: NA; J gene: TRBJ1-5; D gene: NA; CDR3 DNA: TGCAGTGCTTCGGGACGGCGCTCAAGCAGCAATCAGCCCCAGCATTTT; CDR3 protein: CSASGRRSSSNQPQHF
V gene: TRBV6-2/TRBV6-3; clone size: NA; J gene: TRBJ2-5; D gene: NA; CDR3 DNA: TGTGCCAGCAGTTACTCTCGGCAGGGGCGGTGGGAGCAGTACTTC; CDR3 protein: CASSYSRQGRWEQYF
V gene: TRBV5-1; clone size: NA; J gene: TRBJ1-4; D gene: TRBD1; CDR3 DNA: TGCGCCAGCAGCTTCCCCCAGGGGGCTGGTGAAAAACTGTTTTTT; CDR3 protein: CASSFPQGAGEKLFF
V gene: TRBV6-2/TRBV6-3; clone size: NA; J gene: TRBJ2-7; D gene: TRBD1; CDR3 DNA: TGTGCCAGCAGTTCGGGGGGACAGGGGGCGTACGAGCAGTACTTC; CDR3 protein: CASSSGGQGAYEQYF
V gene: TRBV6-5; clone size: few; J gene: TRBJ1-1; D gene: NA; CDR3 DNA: TGTGCCAGCAGTTTAAAGCCCCGGGAGGACACTGAAGCTTTCTTT; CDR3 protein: CASSLKPREDTEAFF
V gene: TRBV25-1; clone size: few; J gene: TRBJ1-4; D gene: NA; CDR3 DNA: TGTGCCAGCAGACATGGGGGGGCAACTAATGAAAAACTGTTTTTT; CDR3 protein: CASRHGGATNEKLFF
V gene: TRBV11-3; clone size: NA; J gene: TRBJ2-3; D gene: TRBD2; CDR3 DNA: TGCGCCAGCAGCCATAAGCGGGGGGTCTCAGATACGCAGTATTTT; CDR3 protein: CASSHKRGVSDTQYF
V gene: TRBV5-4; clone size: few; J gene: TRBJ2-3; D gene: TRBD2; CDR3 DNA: TGTGCCAGCAGGCGGGGGGCGTTAGATACGCAGTATTTT; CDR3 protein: CASRRGALDTQYF
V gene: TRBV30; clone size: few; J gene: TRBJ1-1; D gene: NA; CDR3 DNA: TGTGCCTCCCTGGGAGGCACTGAAGCTTTCTTT; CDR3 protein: CASLGGTEAFF
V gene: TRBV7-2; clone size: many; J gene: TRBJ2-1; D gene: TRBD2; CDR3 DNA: TGTGCCAGCAGCGCCCCGGGACTAGCGGGGGGGCCGGGTGAGCAGTTCTTC; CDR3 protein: CASSAPGLAGGPGEQFF
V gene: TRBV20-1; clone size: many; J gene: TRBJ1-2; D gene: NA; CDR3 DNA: TGCAGTGCTGACTATGGCTACACCTTC; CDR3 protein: CSADYGYTF
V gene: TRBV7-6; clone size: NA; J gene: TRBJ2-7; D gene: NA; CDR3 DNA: TGTGCCAGCAGCTTATTTGGGAGTAGGTACGAGCAGTACTTC; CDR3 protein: CASSLFGSRYEQYF
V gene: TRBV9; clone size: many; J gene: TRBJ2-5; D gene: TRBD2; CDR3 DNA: TGTGCCAGCAGCGTAGCAGGGGGGACTAGCGGGGTGGAGACCCAGTACTTC; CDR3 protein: CASSVAGGTSGVETQYF
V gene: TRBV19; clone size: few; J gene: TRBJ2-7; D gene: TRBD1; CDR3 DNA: TGTGCCAGTGATTCGGGACAGACTGGCTACGAGCAGTACTTC; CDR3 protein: CASDSGQTGYEQYF
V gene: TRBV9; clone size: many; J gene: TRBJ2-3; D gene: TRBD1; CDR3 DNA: TGTGCCAGCAGCGCGGGACAGGGATACACAGATACGCAGTATTTT; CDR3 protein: CASSAGQGYTDTQYF
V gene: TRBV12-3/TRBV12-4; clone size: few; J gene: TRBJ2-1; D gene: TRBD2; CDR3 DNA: TGTGCCAGCAGTGGCCTAGCGGGGGGCCCCACTATGGTCAATGAGCAGTTCTTC; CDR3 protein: CASSGLAGGPTMVNEQFF
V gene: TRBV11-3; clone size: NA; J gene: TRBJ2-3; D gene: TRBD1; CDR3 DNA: TGTGCCAGCAGCTTAGCAGGGACAGTCCCCCAGGCGCAGTATTTT; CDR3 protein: CASSLAGTVPQAQYF
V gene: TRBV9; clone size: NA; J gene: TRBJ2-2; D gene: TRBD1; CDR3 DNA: TGTGCCAGCAGCGTAGGTGTGGGACAGCACACCGGGGAGCTGTTTTTT; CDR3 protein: CASSVGVGQHTGELFF
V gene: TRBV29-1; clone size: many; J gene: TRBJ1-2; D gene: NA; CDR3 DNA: TGCAGCGTTGAAACCAATCCTAACTATGGCTACACCTTC; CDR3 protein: CSVETNPNYGYTF
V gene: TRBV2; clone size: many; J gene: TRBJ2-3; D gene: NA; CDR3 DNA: TGTGCCAGCAGTGCGCAGGGATTATCAGATACGCAGTATTTT; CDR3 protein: CASSAQGLSDTQYF
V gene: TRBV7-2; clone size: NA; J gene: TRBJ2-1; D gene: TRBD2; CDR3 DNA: TGTGCCAGCAGCCTACTAGCGGGGGGGCAGGGTGGGAATGAGCAGTTCTTC; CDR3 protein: CASSLLAGGQGGNEQFF
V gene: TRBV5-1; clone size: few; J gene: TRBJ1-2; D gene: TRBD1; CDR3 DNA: TGCGCCAGCAGCCCGGTGGGACAGAGGCACTATGGCTACACCTTC; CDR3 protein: CASSPVGQRHYGYTF
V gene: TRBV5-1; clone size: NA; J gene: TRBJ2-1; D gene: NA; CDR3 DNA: TGCGCCAGCAGCTTGGACAGGGTTACGGATGAGCAGTTCTTC; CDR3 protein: CASSLDRVTDEQFF
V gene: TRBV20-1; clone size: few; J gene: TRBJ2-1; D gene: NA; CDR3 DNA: TGCAGGGCTAGGGAACAGGACAATGAGCAGTTCTTC; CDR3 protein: CRAREQDNEQFF
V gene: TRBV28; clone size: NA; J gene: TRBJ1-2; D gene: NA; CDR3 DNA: TGTGCCAGCCTACTGCGGGGCGGGGGCTACACCTTC; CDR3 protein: CASLLRGGGYTF
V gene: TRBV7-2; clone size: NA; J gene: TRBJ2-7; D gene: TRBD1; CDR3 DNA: TGTACCAGCAGCTACGACAGGGGATACAGGACCTACGAGCAGTACTTC; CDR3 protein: CTSSYDRGYRTYEQYF
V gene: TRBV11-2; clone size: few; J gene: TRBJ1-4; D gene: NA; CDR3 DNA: TGTGCCAGCAGCTTTAAGACACGTACGAATGAAAAACTGTTTTTT; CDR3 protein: CASSFKTRTNEKLFF
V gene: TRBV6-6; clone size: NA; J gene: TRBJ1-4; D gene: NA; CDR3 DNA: TGTGCCAGCAGTCCTAGGGTGGCTAATGAAAAACTGTTTTTT; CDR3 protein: CASSPRVANEKLFF
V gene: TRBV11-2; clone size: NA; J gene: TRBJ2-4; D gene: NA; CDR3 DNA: TGTGCCAGCAGTGATTCCGAGGAGCAGTACTTC; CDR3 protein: CASSDSEEQYF
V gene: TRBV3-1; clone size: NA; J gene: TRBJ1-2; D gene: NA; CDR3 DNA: TGTGCCAGCAGCTTAACAGGGACGACCGCTTCCTATGGCTACACCTTC; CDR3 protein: CASSLTGTTASYGYTF
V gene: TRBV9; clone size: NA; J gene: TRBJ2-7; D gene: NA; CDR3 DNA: TGTGCCAGCAGCGTTTTGTTTCCTCCCCCTGGAAGCCTGTGGAGGGACGAGCAGTACTTC; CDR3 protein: CASSVLFPPPGSLWRDEQYF
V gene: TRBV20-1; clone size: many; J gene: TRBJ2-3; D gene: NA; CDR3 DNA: TGCAGTGCCCCTAGGGGCGGATCTGGAGATACGCAGTATTTT; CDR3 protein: CSAPRGGSGDTQYF
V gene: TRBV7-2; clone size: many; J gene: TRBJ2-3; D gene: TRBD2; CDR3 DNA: TGTGCCAGCAGCTTAGCGCTGTCTAGCGGGGGGACAGATACGCAGTATTTT; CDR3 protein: CASSLALSSGGTDTQYF
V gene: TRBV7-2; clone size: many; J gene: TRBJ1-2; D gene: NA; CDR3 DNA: TGTGCCAGCAGCTTAGCGCCTGGCTACACCTTC; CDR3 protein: CASSLAPGYTF
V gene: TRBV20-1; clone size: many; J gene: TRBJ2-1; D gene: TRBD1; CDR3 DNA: TGCAGTGCTAAGCACAGGGGGTACTACAATGAGCAGTTCTTC; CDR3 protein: CSAKHRGYYNEQFF
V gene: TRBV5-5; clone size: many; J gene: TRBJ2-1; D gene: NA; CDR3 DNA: TGTGCCAGCAGCGACGGACACTACAATGAGCAGTTCTTC; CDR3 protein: CASSDGHYNEQFF
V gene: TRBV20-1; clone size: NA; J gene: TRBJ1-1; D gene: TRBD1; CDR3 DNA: TGCAGTGCGGAACAGGGGGCGGTTGATGAAGCTTTCTTT; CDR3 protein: CSAEQGAVDEAFF
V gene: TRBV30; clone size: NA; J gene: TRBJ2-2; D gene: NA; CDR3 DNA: TGTGCCTGGAGTAAAATGAACACCGGGGAGCTGTTTTTT; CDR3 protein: CAWSKMNTGELFF
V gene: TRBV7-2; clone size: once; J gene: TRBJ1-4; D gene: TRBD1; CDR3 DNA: TGTGCCAACAGCCCCGGGACAGGGGGCGAAAAACTGTTTTTT; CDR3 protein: CANSPGTGGEKLFF
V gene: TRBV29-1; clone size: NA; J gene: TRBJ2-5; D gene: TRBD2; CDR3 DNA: TGCAGCGCCGCCAGGACTAGTCCCCAAGAGACCCAGTACTTC; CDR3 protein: CSAARTSPQETQYF
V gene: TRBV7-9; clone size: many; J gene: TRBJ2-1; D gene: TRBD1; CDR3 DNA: TGTGCCAGCAGCTCGGGACAGGGGTCCAATGAGCAGTTCTTC; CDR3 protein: CASSSGQGSNEQFF
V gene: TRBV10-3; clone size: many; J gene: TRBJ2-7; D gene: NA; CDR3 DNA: TGTGCCATCAGACAAGGGGGTTACGAGCAGTACTTC; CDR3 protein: CAIRQGGYEQYF
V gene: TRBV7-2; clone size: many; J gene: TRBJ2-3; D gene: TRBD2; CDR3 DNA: TGTGCCAGCAGCTTATTGCGGGGGATTAGCACAGATACGCAGTATTTT; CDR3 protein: CASSLLRGISTDTQYF
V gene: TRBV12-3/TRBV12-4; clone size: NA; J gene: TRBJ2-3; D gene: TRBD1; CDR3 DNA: TGTGCCAGCAGTTACAGGGACAGGGGAATCGCAGATACGCAGTATTTT; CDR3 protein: CASSYRDRGIADTQYF
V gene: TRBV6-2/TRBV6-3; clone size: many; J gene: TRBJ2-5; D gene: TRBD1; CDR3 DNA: TGTGCCAGCAGACGGACAGGACAAGAGACCCAGTACTTC; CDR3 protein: CASRRTGQETQYF
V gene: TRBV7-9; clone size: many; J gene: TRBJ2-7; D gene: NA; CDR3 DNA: TGTGCCAGCAGCTTAGGGACTCCCGAGCAGTACTTC; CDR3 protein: CASSLGTPEQYF
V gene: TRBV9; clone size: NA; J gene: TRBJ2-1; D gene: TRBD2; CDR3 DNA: TGTGCCAGCAGTCTTGGACTAGGCCTGATGGACAATGAGCAGTTCTTC; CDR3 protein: CASSLGLGLMDNEQFF
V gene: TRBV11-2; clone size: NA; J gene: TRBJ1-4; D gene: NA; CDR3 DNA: TGTGCCAGCAGCGCCGGGACACATGAAAAACTGTTTTTT; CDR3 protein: CASSAGTHEKLFF
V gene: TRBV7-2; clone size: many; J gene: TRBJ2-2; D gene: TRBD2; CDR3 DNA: TGTGCCAGCAGCTTACTAGCGGGGGGTCACACCGGGGAGCTGTTTTTT; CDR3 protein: CASSLLAGGHTGELFF
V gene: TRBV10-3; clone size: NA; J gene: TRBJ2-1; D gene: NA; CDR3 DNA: TGTGCCATCAGCCCACTCGTGGACGTAAATGAGCAGTTCTTC; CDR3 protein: CAISPLVDVNEQFF
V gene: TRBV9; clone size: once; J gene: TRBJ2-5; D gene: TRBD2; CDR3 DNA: TGTGCCAGCAGCGAGCGGACTAGCGGGATAGAAGAGACCCAGTACTTC; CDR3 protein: CASSERTSGIEETQYF
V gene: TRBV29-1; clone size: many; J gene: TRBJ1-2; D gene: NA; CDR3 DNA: TGCAGCGTTGGGGGACAATCCTATGGCTACACCTTC; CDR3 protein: CSVGGQSYGYTF
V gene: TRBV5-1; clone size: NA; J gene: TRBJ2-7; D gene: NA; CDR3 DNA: TGCGCCAGCAGCTTGGTAGGGCCCTCAACTTTATACGAGCAGTACTTC; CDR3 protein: CASSLVGPSTLYEQYF